The clone carrying this T cell receptor (beta chain) was seen repeatedly, ten times or more. Its cognate antigen is unknown. The CDR3 runs to 12 residues. Trimming pared 4 bases from V and 1 base from J, leaving 4 bases between. CDR1 and CDR2 from the germline V gene are MDHEN and SYDVKM. What was amplified from RNA transcripts were TCR beta CDR3 regions. A set of HTBI primers served as the primers for a first-round RT-PCR of the TCR CDR3. TCRdb itself ran the multiplex PCR reads through MiXCR, one entry per CDR3 protein. The table has hundreds of thousands of distinct CDR3 sequences, 14% seen once; the top ten hold more than 8.5%. This sample was taken from a study of T cells in Graves' hyperthyroidism and ophthalmopathy. Study outcomes and limitations: Onset of ophthalmopathy came a median around 6.2 months after the model predicted it. Most thyroid clonotypes expanded above 0.001 were also detected in blood.

Graves' hyperthyroidism was deemed stable absent ophthalmopathy progression within 18 months. Not enrolled were patients with uncontrolled infection, other autoimmune disease, pregnancy or lactation. This TCR was recovered from a woman aged 18-29 years with Graves' hyperthyroidism. The chain recombines TRBV28 with TRBJ1-2; D is ambiguous. The sequencing input was blood. The CDR3 here is CASSWVNYGYTF. The CDR3 DNA follows: TGTGCCAGCAGTTGGGTTAACTATGGCTACACCTTC.